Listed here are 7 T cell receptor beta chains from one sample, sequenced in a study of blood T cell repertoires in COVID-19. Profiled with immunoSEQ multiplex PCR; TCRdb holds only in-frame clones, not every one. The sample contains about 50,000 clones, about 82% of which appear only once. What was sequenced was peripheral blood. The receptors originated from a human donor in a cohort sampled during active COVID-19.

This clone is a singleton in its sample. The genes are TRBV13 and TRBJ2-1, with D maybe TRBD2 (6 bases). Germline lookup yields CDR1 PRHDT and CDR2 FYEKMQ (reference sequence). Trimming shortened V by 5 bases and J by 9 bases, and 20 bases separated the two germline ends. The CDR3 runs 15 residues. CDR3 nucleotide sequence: TGTGCCAGCAGCCCGCGGGACTTTCGGGACGGTGAGCAGTTCTTC. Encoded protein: CASSPRDFRDGEQFF. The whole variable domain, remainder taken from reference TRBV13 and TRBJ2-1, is AAGVIQSPRHLIKEKRETATLKCYPIPRHDTVYWYQQGPGQDPQFLISFYEKMQSDKGSIPDRFSAQQFSDYHSELNMSSLELGDSALYFCASSPRDFRDGEQFFGPGTRLTVL.

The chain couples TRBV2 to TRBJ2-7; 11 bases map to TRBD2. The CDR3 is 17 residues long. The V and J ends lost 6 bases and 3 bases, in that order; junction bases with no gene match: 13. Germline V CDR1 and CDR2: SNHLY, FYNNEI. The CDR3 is CASSATGLAEPYYEQYF. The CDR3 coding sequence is TGTGCCAGCAGCGCGACGGGACTAGCGGAGCCTTACTACGAGCAGTACTTC. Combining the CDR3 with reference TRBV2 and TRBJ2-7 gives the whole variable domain EPEVTQTPSHQVTQMGQEVILRCVPISNHLYFYWYRQILGQKVEFLVSFYNNEISEKSEIFDDQFSVERPDGSNFTLKIRSTKLEDSAMYFCASSATGLAEPYYEQYFGPGTRLTVT.

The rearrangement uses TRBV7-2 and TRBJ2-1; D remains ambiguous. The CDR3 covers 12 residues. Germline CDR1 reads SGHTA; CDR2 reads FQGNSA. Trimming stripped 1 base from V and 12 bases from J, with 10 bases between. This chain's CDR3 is CASSLDGSMQFF. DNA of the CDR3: TGTGCCAGCAGCTTAGATGGCAGTATGCAGTTCTTC.

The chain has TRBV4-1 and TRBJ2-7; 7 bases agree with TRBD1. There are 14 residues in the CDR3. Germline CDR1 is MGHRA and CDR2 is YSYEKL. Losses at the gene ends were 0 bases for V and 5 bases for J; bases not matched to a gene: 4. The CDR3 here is CASSQENTGDEQYF. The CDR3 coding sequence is TGCGCCAGCAGCCAAGAGAATACAGGGGACGAGCAGTACTTC.

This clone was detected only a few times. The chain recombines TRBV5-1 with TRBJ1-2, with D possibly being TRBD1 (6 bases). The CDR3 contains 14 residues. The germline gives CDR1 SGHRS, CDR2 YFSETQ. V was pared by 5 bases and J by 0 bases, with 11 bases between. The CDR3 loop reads CASSGQTSNYGYTF. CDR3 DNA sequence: TGCGCCAGCAGTGGACAGACTTCTAACTATGGCTACACCTTC. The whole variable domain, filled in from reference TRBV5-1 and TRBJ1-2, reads KAGVTQTPRYLIKTRGQQVTLSCSPISGHRSVSWYQQTPGQGLQFLFEYFSETQRNKGNFPGRFSGRQFSNSRSEMNVSTLELGDSALYLCASSGQTSNYGYTFGSGTRLTVV.

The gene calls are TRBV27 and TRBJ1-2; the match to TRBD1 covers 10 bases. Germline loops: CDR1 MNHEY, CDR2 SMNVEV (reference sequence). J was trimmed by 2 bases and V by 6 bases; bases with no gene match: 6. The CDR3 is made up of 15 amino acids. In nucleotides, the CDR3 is TGTGCCAGCAGCCGACAGGGACAGGGGAACTATGGCTACACCTTC. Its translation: CASSRQGQGNYGYTF.

This CDR3 reads CASSQRLAGGLGTDTQYF. CDR3 coding DNA: TGTGCCAGCAGCCAGCGACTAGCGGGGGGGCTCGGCACAGATACGCAGTATTTT. The rearrangement joins TRBV7-8 to TRBJ2-3; 14 bases are shared with TRBD2. Per the germline V gene, CDR1 is SGHVS and CDR2 is FQNEAQ. V lost 5 bases to trimming and J lost 1 base; unmatched junction nucleotides: 8. The CDR3 extends over 18 amino acids. The variable domain in full, with the rest retrieved from reference TRBV7-8 and TRBJ2-3, is GAGVSQSPRYKVAKRGQDVALRCDPISGHVSLFWYQQALGQGPEFLTYFQNEAQLDKSGLPSDRFFAERPEGSVSTLKIQRTQQEDSAVYLCASSQRLAGGLGTDTQYFGPGTRLTVL.